This is a list of T cell receptor beta chains from one sample in a study of T cells after yellow fever vaccination. TCRdb fed the 5' RACE reads into MiXCR, producing one record per CDR3 protein. The table lists around 610,000 distinct CDR3 sequences, 13% of them singletons, with around an eighth in the top ten. The sequencing here drew on PBMCs, taken on the day of the yellow fever booster vaccination. The receptor set was obtained from a man aged 30 to 45 who received the YFV17D yellow fever vaccine. The CDR3 runs from the conserved cysteine through the conserved F or W. Each record gives: clone size, J gene, V gene, D gene, CDR3 protein, CDR3 DNA. A D gene is named only where the DNA matches it firmly. Expanded clones get a size class; other rows say once, few or many, or leave the size out.

.,TRBJ2-4,TRBV20-1,TRBD1,CSAREGGWAKNIQYF,TGCAGTGCTAGAGAAGGGGGCTGGGCCAAAAACATTCAGTACTTC
few,TRBJ2-1,TRBV6-2/TRBV6-3,.,CASSVNRDRLYNEQFF,TGTGCCAGCAGCGTAAACCGGGACCGGCTCTACAATGAGCAGTTCTTC
few,TRBJ2-5,TRBV5-4,TRBD2,CASSLPREGSQYF,TGTGCCAGCAGCTTGCCTAGGGAGGGGTCCCAGTACTTC
few,TRBJ1-4,TRBV4-3,.,CASSQVPGEKLFF,TGCGCCAGCAGCCAAGTTCCGGGGGAAAAACTGTTTTTT
.,TRBJ2-7,TRBV5-6,.,CASSLSRANAYEQYF,TGTGCCAGCAGCTTGTCCAGGGCGAATGCCTACGAGCAGTACTTC
.,TRBJ2-7,TRBV7-8,TRBD1,CASSLALGQGRDEQYF,TGTGCCAGCAGCTTAGCGCTAGGACAGGGTCGCGACGAGCAGTACTTC
.,TRBJ2-4,TRBV7-8,.,CASSSTINIQYF,TGTGCCAGCAGCTCCACAATAAACATTCAGTACTTC
.,TRBJ2-7,TRBV18,.,CASSRGDRLYEQYF,TGTGCCAGCTCCCGCGGGGACAGACTTTACGAGCAGTACTTC
.,TRBJ2-7,TRBV4-2,.,CASSQDLAVGEQYF,TGTGCCAGCAGCCAAGATCTAGCAGTCGGCGAGCAGTACTTC
.,TRBJ2-7,TRBV7-2,.,CASSLQSRYEQYF,TGTGCCAGCAGCTTACAATCCCGTTACGAGCAGTACTTC
.,TRBJ2-7,TRBV29-1,.,CSVRVTGFYEQYF,TGCAGCGTTAGAGTTACAGGGTTTTACGAGCAGTACTTC
.,TRBJ1-6,TRBV12-3/TRBV12-4,TRBD1,CASSQQGAYSPLHF,TGTGCCAGCAGCCAGCAGGGGGCTTATTCACCCCTCCACTTT
.,TRBJ2-7,TRBV20-1,TRBD2,CSARVSRAGTYEQYF,TGCAGTGCTAGAGTGAGTAGAGCGGGGACCTACGAGCAGTACTTC
few,TRBJ2-3,TRBV18,.,CASSPREPFTTDTQYF,TGTGCCAGCTCACCACGGGAGCCCTTTACCACAGATACGCAGTATTTT
few,TRBJ2-1,TRBV5-1,TRBD1,CASKNDRGDNEQFF,TGCGCCAGCAAAAACGACAGGGGGGACAATGAGCAGTTCTTC
few,TRBJ2-7,TRBV12-3/TRBV12-4,TRBD1,CASSTGARDEQYF,TGTGCCAGCAGCACAGGGGCCAGGGACGAGCAGTACTTC
many,TRBJ2-1,TRBV7-2,TRBD1,CASSLGQGGYNEQFF,TGTGCCAGCAGCCTAGGACAGGGGGGGTACAATGAGCAGTTCTTC
.,TRBJ1-1,TRBV29-1,.,CSVEFGGVVF,TGCAGCGTTGAATTCGGGGGAGTTGTCTTT
few,TRBJ2-3,TRBV5-1,.,CASSLGEFRASTDTQYF,TGCGCCAGCAGCTTGGGGGAGTTCAGGGCTAGCACAGATACGCAGTATTTT
few,TRBJ2-4,TRBV11-2,.,CASSPFLSAPAKNIQYF,TGTGCCAGCAGCCCATTCCTCTCAGCGCCAGCCAAAAACATTCAGTACTTC
few,TRBJ2-7,TRBV5-1,.,CASSLDMRTYEQYF,TGCGCCAGCAGCTTGGATATGAGAACCTACGAGCAGTACTTC
once,TRBJ2-1,TRBV5-4,.,CASSLVWGSSYNEQFF,TGTGCCAGCAGCTTGGTTTGGGGGAGCTCCTACAATGAGCAGTTCTTC
few,TRBJ2-4,TRBV25-1,TRBD1,CASSAPPGTGGRPIQYF,TGTGCCAGCAGTGCCCCGCCCGGGACAGGGGGCAGACCCATTCAGTACTTC
.,TRBJ2-7,TRBV7-3,TRBD1,CASSLTGVGNEQYF,TGTGCCAGCAGCTTGACAGGGGTGGGCAACGAGCAGTACTTC
few,TRBJ2-5,TRBV7-9,.,CASSPERFEETQYF,TGTGCCAGCAGCCCCGAGCGGTTCGAAGAGACCCAGTACTTC
.,TRBJ1-1,TRBV12-5,TRBD1,CASAPPGQGFGNTEAFF,TGTGCTAGCGCCCCCCCGGGACAGGGATTCGGGAACACTGAAGCTTTCTTT